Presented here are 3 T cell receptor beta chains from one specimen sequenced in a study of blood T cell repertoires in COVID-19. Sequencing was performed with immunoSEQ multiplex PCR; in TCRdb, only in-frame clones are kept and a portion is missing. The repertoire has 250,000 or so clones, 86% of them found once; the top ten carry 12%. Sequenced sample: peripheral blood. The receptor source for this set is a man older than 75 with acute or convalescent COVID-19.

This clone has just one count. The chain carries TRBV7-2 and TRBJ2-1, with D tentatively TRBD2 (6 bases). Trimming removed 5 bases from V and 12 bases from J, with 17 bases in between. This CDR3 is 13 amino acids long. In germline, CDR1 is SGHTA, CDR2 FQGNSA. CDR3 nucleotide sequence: TGTGCCAGCAGCCCGGCCACCGGGACTCGGCAGTTCTTC. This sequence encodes CASSPATGTRQFF.

CDR3 sequence: CASSLNTNTEAFF. The DNA of the CDR3 is TGTGCCAGCAGTTTAAACACAAACACTGAAGCTTTCTTT. V gene TRBV12-3 or TRBV12-4 combines with J gene TRBJ1-1; D not certain. This CDR3 region has 13 residues. V was shortened by 2 bases and J by 2 bases, with 6 bases between the two germline ends.

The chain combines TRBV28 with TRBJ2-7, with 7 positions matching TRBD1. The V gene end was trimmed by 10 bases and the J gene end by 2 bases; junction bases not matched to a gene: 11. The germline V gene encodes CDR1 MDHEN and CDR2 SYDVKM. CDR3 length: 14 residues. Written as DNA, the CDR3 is TGTGCCACCTATCTACAGGGGAGCGCCTACGAGCAGTACTTC. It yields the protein CATYLQGSAYEQYF.